One sample yielded the 9 T cell receptor beta chains listed below, sequenced in a study of T cell responses to AZD1222 COVID-19 vaccine. Sequenced by immunoSEQ multiplex PCR; TCRdb stores in-frame clones only, minus some. The sample includes 80,000 to 90,000 clones, 88% of them seen just once. The material sequenced was peripheral blood, taken on day 0 of MenACWY control vaccination. The receptors shown here come from an adult in good health.

The sample holds one count of this clone. The DNA for the CDR3 is TGTGCCATCAGTGACGGAGGGACTTCTGGCTACACCTTC. This translates into CAISDGGTSGYTF. The chain uses TRBV10-3 and TRBJ1-2; weak D call: TRBD1 (5 bases). The CDR3 is 13 amino acids. Germline values: CDR1 ENHRY, CDR2 SYGVKD. V was trimmed by 3 bases and J by 7 bases, leaving 12 bases between them.

J is TRBJ1-4 and V is TRBV5-1; D may be TRBD1 (6 bases). The germline V gene encodes CDR1 SGHRS and CDR2 YFSETQ. This CDR3 has 16 amino acids. Trimming shortened V by 0 bases and J by 2 bases, and 11 bases separated the two germline ends. CDR3 in DNA: TGCGCCAGCAGCTTGGTCACGGGGGCCACTAATGAAAAACTGTTTTTT. Encoded protein: CASSLVTGATNEKLFF.

The chain uses TRBV6-5 and TRBJ2-7, with D unresolved. The CDR3 consists of 11 residues. The V end lost 6 bases, the J end lost 2 bases, and 5 bases lay between the germline ends. Germline CDR1 reads MNHEY; CDR2 reads SVGAGI. The CDR3, as DNA: TGTGCCAGCAGCCAAGCCTACGAGCAGTACTTC. The encoded protein is CASSQAYEQYF.

This chain joins TRBV4-1 and TRBJ2-7; D possibly uses TRBD1 or TRBD2 (9 bases each). Germline-derived CDR1 and CDR2 are MGHRA and YSYEKL. Trimming shortened V by 0 bases and J by 2 bases, and 26 bases separated the two germline ends. CDR3 length: 20 residues. CDR3 protein: CASSQEAGQGLAMAPYEQYF. The CDR3 bases are TGCGCCAGCAGCCAAGAGGCGGGACAGGGACTAGCTATGGCCCCCTACGAGCAGTACTTC.

CDR3 DNA: TGTGCCAGCAGCTGGGGGGCGAGCTACGAGCAGTACTTC. Its protein product is CASSWGASYEQYF. V and J are TRBV28 and TRBJ2-7; D could derive from TRBD1 or TRBD2 (6 bases each). There are 13 residues in the CDR3. The ends were cut back, 6 bases at V and 3 bases at J, with 12 bases in the middle. Germline-derived CDR1 and CDR2 are MDHEN and SYDVKM.

V is TRBV10-3 and J is TRBJ2-1; possible D gene TRBD2, 6 bases. Trimming cost V 7 bases and J 8 bases, with 15 bases left between them. Germline values: CDR1 ENHRY, CDR2 SYGVKD. This CDR3 region has 13 residues. The CDR3 protein is CAINGRESDEQFF. CDR3 DNA sequence: TGTGCCATCAACGGTCGGGAGAGCGATGAGCAGTTCTTC.

V and J are TRBV3-1 (or the pseudogene TRBV3-2) and TRBJ2-2; 13 bases line up with TRBD2. The CDR3 loop spans 19 amino acids. J lost 2 bases, V lost 6 bases, and 12 bases had no gene match. Germline lookup yields CDR1 LGHDT and CDR2 YNNKEL (reference sequence). CDR3 bases: TGTGCCAGCAGTCACCTCGGACTAGCGGGAGCGGTAAACACCGGGGAGCTGTTTTTT. Protein sequence: CASSHLGLAGAVNTGELFF.

The V gene is TRBV29-1, the J gene TRBJ1-1; D unclear. Between the trimmed V and J ends, which lost 1 base and 0 bases, there was a span of 15 bases. This CDR3 region has 16 residues. From germline, CDR1 is SQVTM and CDR2 ANQGSEA. As DNA, the CDR3 is TGCAGCGTTGAAGGATTTTCGGGGATGTTGAACACTGAAGCTTTCTTT. It codes for CSVEGFSGMLNTEAFF. The variable domain in full, completed from reference TRBV29-1 and TRBJ1-1, reads SAVISQKPSRDICQRGTSLTIQCQVDSQVTMMFWYRQQPGQSLTLIATANQGSEATYESGFVIDKFPISRPNLTFSTLTVSNMSPEDSSIYLCSVEGFSGMLNTEAFFGQGTRLTVV.

The rearrangement joins TRBV30 to TRBJ2-3, with 8 bases matching TRBD2. The length of the CDR3 is 13 residues. Germline values: CDR1 GTSNPN, CDR2 SVGIG (reference sequence). After removal of 8 bases from V and 2 bases from J, the junction contained 6 bases not matched to a gene. CDR3 sequence reads: CALQAGATDTQYF. In DNA form, the CDR3 reads TGTGCCCTCCAAGCGGGGGCCACAGATACGCAGTATTTT.